This TCR beta chain was sequenced for a study of CD8+CD57+ T cells in acquired aplastic anemia. It was genomic DNA that served as the template for profiling TCR beta VDJ and CDR3. Each CDR3 protein is one row after TCRdb ran MiXCR on the reads. Of 180,000 or so distinct CDR3 sequences listed, less than 60% are singletons. This CDR3 has 15 amino acids. Unmatched junction bases numbered 14, after V lost 4 bases and J lost 7 bases. Looked up from germline, CDR1 is SGHRS and CDR2 is YFSETQ. An expansion of CD8+CD57+ cells by flow cytometry had been shown in patients chosen for sequencing. This clonotype was sampled from a human donor with aplastic anemia. The sample comprised sorted CD4+, CD8+, or CD8+CD57+ T cells (not recorded which) from PBMCs. The chain links TRBV5-1 to TRBJ2-7; 7 bases agree with TRBD1. In nucleotides, the CDR3 is TGCGCCAGCAGCCGTCGGACAGGCACACATAAGGAGCAGTACTTC. Translating gives CASSRRTGTHKEQYF.